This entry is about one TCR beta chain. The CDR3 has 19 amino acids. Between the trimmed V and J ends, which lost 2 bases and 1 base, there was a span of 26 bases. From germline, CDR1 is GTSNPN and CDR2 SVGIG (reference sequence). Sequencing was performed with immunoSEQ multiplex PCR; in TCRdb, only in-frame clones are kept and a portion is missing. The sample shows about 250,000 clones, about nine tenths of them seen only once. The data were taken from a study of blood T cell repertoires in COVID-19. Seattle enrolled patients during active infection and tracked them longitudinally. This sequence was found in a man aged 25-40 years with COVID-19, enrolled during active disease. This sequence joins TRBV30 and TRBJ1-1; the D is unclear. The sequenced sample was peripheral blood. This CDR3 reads CAWSPWGGRLIIRNTEAFF. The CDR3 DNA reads TGTGCCTGGAGTCCTTGGGGAGGGCGCTTAATAATTCGGAACACTGAAGCTTTCTTT.